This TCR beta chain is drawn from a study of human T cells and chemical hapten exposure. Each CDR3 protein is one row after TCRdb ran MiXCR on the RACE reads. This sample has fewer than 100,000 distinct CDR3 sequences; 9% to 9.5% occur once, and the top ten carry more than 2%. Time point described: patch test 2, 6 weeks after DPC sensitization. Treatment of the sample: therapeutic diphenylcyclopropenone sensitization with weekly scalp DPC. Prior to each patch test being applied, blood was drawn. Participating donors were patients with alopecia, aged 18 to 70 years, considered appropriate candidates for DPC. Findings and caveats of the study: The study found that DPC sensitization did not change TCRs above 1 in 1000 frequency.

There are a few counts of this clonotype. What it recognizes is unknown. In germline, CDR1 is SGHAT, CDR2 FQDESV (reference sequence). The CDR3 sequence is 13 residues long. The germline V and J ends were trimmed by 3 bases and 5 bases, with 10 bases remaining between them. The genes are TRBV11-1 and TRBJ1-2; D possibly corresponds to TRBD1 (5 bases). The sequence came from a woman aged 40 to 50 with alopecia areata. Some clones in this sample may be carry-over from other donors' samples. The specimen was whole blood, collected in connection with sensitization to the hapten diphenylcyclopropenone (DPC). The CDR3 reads CASSLTETYGYTF. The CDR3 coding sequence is TGTGCCAGCAGCTTGACAGAAACTTATGGCTACACCTTC. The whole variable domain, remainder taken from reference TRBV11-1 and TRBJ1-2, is EAEVAQSPRYKITEKSQAVAFWCDPISGHATLYWYRQILGQGPELLVQFQDESVVDDSQLPKDRFSAERLKGVDSTLKIQPAELGDSAMYLCASSLTETYGYTFGSGTRLTVV.